This T cell receptor beta chain was documented in a study of shared clonotypes between healthy human individuals (dated by TCRdb to about 2020). In the study overall: The cohort included a few men and a couple of women between 18 and 49 years of age. To estimate repertoire size and how much clonotypes are shared between individuals, the study performed deep sequencing of blood TCR repertoires from five healthy adults. To increase sequencing depth and limit assay-specific biases, different laboratories used diverse techniques to prepare libraries and sequence TCR repertoires. Leukapheresis yielded between about 0.85 and 10 billion PBMCs per donor. The paper's findings and limits, for the study overall: Pairwise subsampling led to the expectation that sequencing depth would affect the degree of clonotype sharing among donors. Only blood was sampled, and tissue TCR repertoires likely differ from those in blood. Because the study included only a small number of donors, the genetic and exposure-history diversity represented was limited.

Healthy HIV-negative adults with no recently reported acute infections or vaccinations were included as donors. Only Caucasian adults living in Nashville, Tennessee, USA were represented among the donors. For unsorted samples, roughly 90 million PBMCs were counted, and genomic DNA was extracted using the QIAamp DNA Blood Mini kit. After blood collection by leukapheresis, PBMCs were isolated using Ficoll-Histopaque density gradient centrifugation and then cryopreserved in the vapor phase of liquid nitrogen. The CDR3 holds 16 amino acids from the cysteine to the phenylalanine. Just the 48-base CDR3 DNA is kept, in frame starting at base 1. The germline V gene encodes CDR1 MDHEN and CDR2 SYDVKM. V is shortened by 6 bases, J by 3 bases, and the region joining them spans 19 bases. Remarks on this clone: Its recognized antigen is unknown. No base quality values were provided; no much bigger clone lies one nucleotide off.

Using the deep immunoSEQ assay, TCR CDR3 regions were amplified from genomic DNA by multiplex PCR. For each cell subset, the extracted genomic DNA was distributed evenly across all wells of several immunoSEQ 96-well plates, and each plate served as one replicate. For unsorted PBMC, around 290 ng of genomic DNA, equivalent to 30,000 to 35,000 T cell genomes, went into each replicate PCR. Unsorted PBMC genomic DNA was sequenced across ten immunoSEQ deep assay plates. Purified libraries were quantified with a Qubit 3.0 fluorometer, sized on a Bioanalyzer 2100, and re-quantified with the KAPA Library Quantification kit. Every immunoSEQ 96-well plate was sequenced on a separate single-read 150-cycle Illumina NextSeq 550 flow cell. The study's own analysis went as follows. Because only junctional sequences without quality scores were contained in the immunoSEQ output, filtering matching that applied to full-length reads could not be performed. Sequences were annotated with PyIR, a Python wrapper for IgBLAST v1.9, using IMGT germline references to assign V/J genes and CDR3. Reads were filtered out if the reads had weak V/J assignments (E-value above 1e-6), no CDR3, stop codons, out-of-frame junctions, or ambiguous translated residues. A V3J clonotype was defined by an identical inferred V gene, J gene, and CDR3 amino acid sequence. To compute the percentage overlap between repertoires, the number of shared unique clonotypes was divided by the size of the smaller repertoire. RTK rarefaction, the Chao1 estimator, and Recon v2.1 estimates of unobserved clonotypes were used to assess repertoire richness. TCRdb retrieved this table from immuneACCESS and kept in-frame rearrangements only. Not all clones are present; in checked studies, unresolved V genes account for under half, and no reason is known for the remainder. V and J calls and clone size are given by that table; D and trimming were obtained from the DNA. This sample holds 400,000 to 550,000 clones; around three quarters were observed only once. The ten largest clones represent 10% to 15% of the sample.

This receptor chain uses TRBV28 and TRBJ2-3, with no confidently assigned D gene. The clonotype originates from a woman between 40 and 50 years old in good health. Some clones in this sample may be carry-over from other donors' samples. The sample comprised PBMCs. The DNA sequence is TGTGCCAGCAGCCCCATCGGTAGTTTAATAACAGATACGCAGTATTTT. The translation is CASSPIGSLITDTQYF.